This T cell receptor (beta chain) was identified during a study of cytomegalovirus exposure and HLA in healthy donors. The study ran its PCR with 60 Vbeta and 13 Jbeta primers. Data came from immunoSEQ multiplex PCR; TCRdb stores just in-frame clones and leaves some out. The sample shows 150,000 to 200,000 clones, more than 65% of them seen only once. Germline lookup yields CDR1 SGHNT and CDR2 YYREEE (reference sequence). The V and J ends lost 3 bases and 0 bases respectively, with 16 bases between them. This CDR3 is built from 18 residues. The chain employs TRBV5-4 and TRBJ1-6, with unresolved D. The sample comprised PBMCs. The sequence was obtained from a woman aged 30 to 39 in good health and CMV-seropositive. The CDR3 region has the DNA TGTGCCAGCAGCTGGCTTACAGCCTTGGACTCCTATAATTCACCCCTCCACTTT. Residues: CASSWLTALDSYNSPLHF.